This section outlines one T cell receptor beta chain sequence together with its context. Its antigen is as yet unknown. The sample is drawn from a study of cytomegalovirus exposure and HLA in healthy donors. Broader study findings: As confirmed in vitro, a few CMV-associated chains were specific for CMV antigens.

Deletions cut 3 bases from V and 6 bases from J, with 5 bases between. Germline loops: CDR1 SGHTA, CDR2 FQGNSA. The CDR3 sequence is 11 residues long. The study ran its PCR with 60 Vbeta and 13 Jbeta primers. Data came from immunoSEQ multiplex PCR; TCRdb stores just in-frame clones and leaves some out. The data contain about 160,000 clones, roughly 81% of them singletons. The chain uses TRBV7-2 and TRBJ1-1; D is unresolved. The sample was PBMCs. This clonotype was sampled from a woman between 50 and 59 years old in good health and CMV-seronegative. The CDR3, as DNA: TGTGCCAGCAGCTTTACTCCTGAAGCTTTCTTT. It is translated as CASSFTPEAFF.